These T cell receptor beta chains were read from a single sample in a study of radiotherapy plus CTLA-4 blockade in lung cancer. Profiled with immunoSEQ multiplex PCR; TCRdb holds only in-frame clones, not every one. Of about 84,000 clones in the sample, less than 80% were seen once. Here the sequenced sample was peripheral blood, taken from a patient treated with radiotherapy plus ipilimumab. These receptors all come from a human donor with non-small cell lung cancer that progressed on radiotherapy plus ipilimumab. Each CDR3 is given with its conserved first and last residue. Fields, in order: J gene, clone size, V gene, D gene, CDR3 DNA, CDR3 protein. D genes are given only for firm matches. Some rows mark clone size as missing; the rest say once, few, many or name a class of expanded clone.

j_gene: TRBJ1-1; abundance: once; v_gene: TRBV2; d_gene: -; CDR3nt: TGTGCCAGCAGTGCTAACGGGGCTCTCGTCGGAGACACTGAAGCTTTCTTT; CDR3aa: CASSANGALVGDTEAFF
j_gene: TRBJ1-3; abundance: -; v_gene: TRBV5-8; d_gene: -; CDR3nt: TGTGCCAGCAGCTTGGGACTGATCTCTGGAAACACCATATATTTT; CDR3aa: CASSLGLISGNTIYF
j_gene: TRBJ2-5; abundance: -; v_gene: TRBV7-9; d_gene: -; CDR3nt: TGTGCCAGCAGCCCCCGGGACCGACTTCAAGAGACCCAGTACTTC; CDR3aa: CASSPRDRLQETQYF
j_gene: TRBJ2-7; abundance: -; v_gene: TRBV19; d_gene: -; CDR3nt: TGTGCCAGTAGTATGTCAGGGGACGGATCCTACGAGCAGTACTTC; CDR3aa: CASSMSGDGSYEQYF
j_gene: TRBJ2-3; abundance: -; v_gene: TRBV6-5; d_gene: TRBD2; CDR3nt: TGTGCCAGCAGTTACTCCTGGACTAGCGGAGGGGTTACGCAGTATTTT; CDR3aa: CASSYSWTSGGVTQYF
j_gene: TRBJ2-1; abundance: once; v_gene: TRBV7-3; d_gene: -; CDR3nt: TGTGCCAGCAGCCGCGGACAGTCTGAGCAGTTCTTC; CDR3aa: CASSRGQSEQFF
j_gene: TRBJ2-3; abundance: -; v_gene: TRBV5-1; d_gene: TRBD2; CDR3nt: TGCGCCAGCAGCCTCTCGGGGTCAGCGGGAGGGACAAGCACAGATACGCAGTATTTT; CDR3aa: CASSLSGSAGGTSTDTQYF
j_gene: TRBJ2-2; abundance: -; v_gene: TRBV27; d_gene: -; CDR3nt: TGTGCCAGCAGGCCGGGACATATCACCGGGGAGCTGTTTTTT; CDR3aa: CASRPGHITGELFF
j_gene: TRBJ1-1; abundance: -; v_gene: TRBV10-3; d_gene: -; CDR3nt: TGTGCCATCAGCCCGTCTAACACTGAAGCTTTCTTT; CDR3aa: CAISPSNTEAFF
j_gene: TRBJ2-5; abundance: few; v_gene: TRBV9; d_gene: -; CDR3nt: TGTGCCAGCAGCGTAGCCGTCTATAACCAAGAGACCCAGTACTTC; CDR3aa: CASSVAVYNQETQYF